This is a list of T cell receptor beta chains from one sample in a study of blood T cell repertoires in COVID-19. Method: immunoSEQ multiplex PCR; TCRdb's copy keeps in-frame clones and lacks some. The data show around 40,000 clones, around three quarters seen once. Sequencing input: peripheral blood. Receptors originate from an elderly woman with acute or convalescent COVID-19. Both conserved end residues are part of each CDR3. A D gene is named only where the DNA matches it firmly. Size tells how often a clone was seen (once, few, many) or the class of an expanded clone, and some rows leave it out.

>-|TRBD2|TRBJ2-1|TRBV7-8
TGTGCCAGCAGCTTAGGAGGGGGGACTAGCGGCTACAATGAGCAGTTCTTC
CASSLGGGTSGYNEQFF
>once|TRBD2|TRBJ2-3|TRBV18
TGTGCCAGCTCACAACTAGCGGAGCCTAGCACAGATACGCAGTATTTT
CASSQLAEPSTDTQYF
>-|-|TRBJ1-6|TRBV30
TGTGCCTGGAGAGATTTGACACCAGCAGGACCCCTCCACTTT
CAWRDLTPAGPLHF
>-|TRBD2|TRBJ2-7|TRBV5-6
TGTGCCAGCAGCTTGGTGTCTAGCGGCGAGCAGTACTTC
CASSLVSSGEQYF
>-|TRBD1|TRBJ2-5|TRBV19
TGTGCCAGTAGTAAGAGGGACAGGGCCCGGGGAGAGACCCAGTACTTC
CASSKRDRARGETQYF
>-|-|TRBJ1-1|TRBV10-2
TGCGCCAGCCATGGGGGGTGGGGCAGTGAAGCTTTCTTT
CASHGGWGSEAFF
>-|TRBD1|TRBJ2-1|TRBV29-1
TGCAGCGTTGAGGGGGACAGCTCCTACAATGAGCAGTTCTTC
CSVEGDSSYNEQFF
>-|-|TRBJ1-1|TRBV21-1
TGTGCCAGCAGCAAAGTACACCCCCTGGACACTGAAGCTTTCTTT
CASSKVHPLDTEAFF
>-|-|TRBJ1-1|TRBV2
TGTGCCAGCAGTGACGCCCCCCCCAGGACAAACACTGAAGCTTTCTTT
CASSDAPPRTNTEAFF
>once|TRBD2|TRBJ2-1|TRBV5-4
TGTGCCAGCAGCTCTATCCAGCGGGGGGACTACAATGAGCAGTTCTTC
CASSSIQRGDYNEQFF
>-|-|TRBJ2-3|TRBV4-2
TGTGCCAGCAGCCCCATGAGCGGAGTTCTCACAGATACGCAGTATTTT
CASSPMSGVLTDTQYF